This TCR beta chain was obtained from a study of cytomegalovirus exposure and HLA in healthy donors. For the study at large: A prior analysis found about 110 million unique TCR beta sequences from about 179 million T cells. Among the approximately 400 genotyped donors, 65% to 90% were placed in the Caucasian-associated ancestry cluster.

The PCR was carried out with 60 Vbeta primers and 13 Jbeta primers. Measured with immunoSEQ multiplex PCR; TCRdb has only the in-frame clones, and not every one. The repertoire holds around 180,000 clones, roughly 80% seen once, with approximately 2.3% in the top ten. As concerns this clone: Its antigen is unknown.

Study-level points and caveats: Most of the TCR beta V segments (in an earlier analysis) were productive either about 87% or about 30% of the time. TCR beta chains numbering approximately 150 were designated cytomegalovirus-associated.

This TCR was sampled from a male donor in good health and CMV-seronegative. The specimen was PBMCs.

In nucleotides, the CDR3 is TGTGCCAGCAGTTGGACAGGGGCGGGCACCGGGGAGCTGTTTTTT. This translates into CASSWTGAGTGELFF. V is TRBV7-9 and J is TRBJ2-2; the match to TRBD1 covers 9 bases. This CDR3 is built from 15 residues. Germline assignment: CDR1 SEHNR and CDR2 FQNEAQ (reference sequence). The J segment lost 4 bases and the V segment lost 6 bases, leaving 6 bases of the junction unmatched. The full variable domain, rest sourced from reference TRBV7-9 and TRBJ2-2, is DTGVSQNPRHKITKRGQNVTFRCDPISEHNRLYWYRQTLGQGPEFLTYFQNEAQLEKSRLLSDRFSAERPKGSFSTLEIQRTEQGDSAMYLCASSWTGAGTGELFFGEGSRLTVL.